The clone carrying this T cell receptor (beta chain) has just a few counts. Its antigen is still unknown. This sample was included in a study of vaccination effects on CD4 cells after COVID-19. About the research overall: It was a median of 72 days after the second dose that post-vaccine samples were obtained.

Peptide-pool stimulation followed by sequencing identified expanded antigen-specific CD4+ clonotypes in the ViraFEST assay. When less than 13 days of culture had elapsed, CD4+ T cells were isolated. Each participant was administered two doses of either the BNT162b2 or the mRNA-1273 vaccine. Vaccinated recipients, who were negative for nucleocapsid antibodies, had no history of SARS-CoV-2 infection. Culturing of around 1.9 million PBMC per well took place with around 9.4 IU/ml IL-2 and 9.5 to 10 ug/ml peptides. Half-medium exchanges with IL-2 medium took place on days 3 and 7. The germline CDR1 and CDR2 sequences are LNHDA and SQIVND (reference sequence). CDR3 length equals 14 residues. With V trimmed by 10 bases and J by 3 bases, 9 bases remained unmatched. Here immunoSEQ multiplex PCR was the method, and the copy in TCRdb shows in-frame clones only, minus some. The data hold tens of thousands of clones, with roughly 60% observed a single time.

V usage is TRBV19 and J usage is TRBJ1-1; TRBD1 aligns across 9 bases. The specimen was CD4+ T cells from PBMCs cultured with SARS-CoV-2 spike peptides, collected after COVID-19 vaccination. The clonotype originates from a human donor who received a COVID-19 vaccine. The CDR3 reads CATRGTGWDTEAFF. The CDR3 bases are TGTGCCACCCGGGGGACAGGGTGGGACACTGAAGCTTTCTTT.